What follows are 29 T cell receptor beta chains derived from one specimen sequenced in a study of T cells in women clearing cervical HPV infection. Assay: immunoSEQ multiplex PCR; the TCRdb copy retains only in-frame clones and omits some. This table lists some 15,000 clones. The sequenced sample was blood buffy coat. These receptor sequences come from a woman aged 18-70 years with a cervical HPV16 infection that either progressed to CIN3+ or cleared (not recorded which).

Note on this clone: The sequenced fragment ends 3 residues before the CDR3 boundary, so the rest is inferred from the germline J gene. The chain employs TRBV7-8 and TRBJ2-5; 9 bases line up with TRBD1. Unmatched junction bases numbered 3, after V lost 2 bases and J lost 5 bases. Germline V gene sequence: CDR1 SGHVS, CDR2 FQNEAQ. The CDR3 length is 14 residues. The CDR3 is CASSLRDRAETQYF. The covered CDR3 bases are TGTGCCAGCAGCTTACGGGACAGGGCCGAGACC.

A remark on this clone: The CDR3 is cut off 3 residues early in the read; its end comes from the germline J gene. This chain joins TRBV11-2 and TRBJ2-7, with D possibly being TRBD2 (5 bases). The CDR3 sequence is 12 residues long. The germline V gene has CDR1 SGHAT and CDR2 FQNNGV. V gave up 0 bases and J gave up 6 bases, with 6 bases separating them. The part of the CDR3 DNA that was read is TGTGCCAGCAGCTTAGATGAGGGCGAG. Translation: CASSLDEGE. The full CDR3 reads CASSLDEGEQYF. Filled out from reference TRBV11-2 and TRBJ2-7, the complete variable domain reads EAGVAQSPRYKIIEKRQSVAFWCNPISGHATLYWYQQILGQGPKLLIQFQNNGVVDDSQLPKDRFSAERLKGVDSTLKIQPAKLEDSAVYLCASSLDEGEQYFGPGTRLTVT.

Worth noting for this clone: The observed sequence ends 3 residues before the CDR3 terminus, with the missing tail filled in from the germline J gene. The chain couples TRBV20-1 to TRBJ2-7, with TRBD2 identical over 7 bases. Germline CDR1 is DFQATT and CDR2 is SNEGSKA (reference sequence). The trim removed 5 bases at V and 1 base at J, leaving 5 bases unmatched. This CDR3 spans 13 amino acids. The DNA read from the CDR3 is TGCAGTGCTGCTCGGGGGGTTTCCTACGAG. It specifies CSAARGVSYE. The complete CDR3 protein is CSAARGVSYEQYF.

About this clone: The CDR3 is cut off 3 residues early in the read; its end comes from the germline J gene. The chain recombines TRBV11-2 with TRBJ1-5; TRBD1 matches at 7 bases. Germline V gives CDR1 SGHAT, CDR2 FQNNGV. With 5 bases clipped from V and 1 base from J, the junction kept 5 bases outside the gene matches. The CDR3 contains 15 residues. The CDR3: CASSQGGRSNQPQHF. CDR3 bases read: TGTGCCAGCAGCCAGGGGGGCAGGAGCAATCAGCCC.

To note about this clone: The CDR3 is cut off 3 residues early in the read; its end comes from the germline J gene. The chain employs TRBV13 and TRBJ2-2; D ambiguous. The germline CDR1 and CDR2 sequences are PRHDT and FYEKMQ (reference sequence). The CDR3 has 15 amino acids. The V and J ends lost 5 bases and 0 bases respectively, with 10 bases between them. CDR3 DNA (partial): TGTGCCAGCAGCCCTGAGCCGGCGAACACCGGGGAG. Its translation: CASSPEPANTGE. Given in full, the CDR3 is CASSPEPANTGELFF.

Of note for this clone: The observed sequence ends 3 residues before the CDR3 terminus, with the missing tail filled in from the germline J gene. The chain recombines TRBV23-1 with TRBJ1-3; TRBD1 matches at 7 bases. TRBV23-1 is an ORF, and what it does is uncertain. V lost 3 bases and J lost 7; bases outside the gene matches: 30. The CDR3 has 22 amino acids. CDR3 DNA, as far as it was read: TGCGCCAGCAGTCACCCCGCAGGGCACGACGCAGAAGGGGGCTCACGGAGGAACACC. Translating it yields CASSHPAGHDAEGGSRRNT. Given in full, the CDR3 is CASSHPAGHDAEGGSRRNTIYF.

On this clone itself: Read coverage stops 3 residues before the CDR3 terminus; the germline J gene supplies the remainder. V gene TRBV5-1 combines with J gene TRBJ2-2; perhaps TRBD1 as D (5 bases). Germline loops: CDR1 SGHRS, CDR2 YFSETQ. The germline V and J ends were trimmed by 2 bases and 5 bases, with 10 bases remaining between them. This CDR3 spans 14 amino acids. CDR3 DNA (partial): TGCGCCAGCAGCTTTAGGGGTGGGACCGGGGAG. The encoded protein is CASSFRGGTGE. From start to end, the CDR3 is CASSFRGGTGELFF.

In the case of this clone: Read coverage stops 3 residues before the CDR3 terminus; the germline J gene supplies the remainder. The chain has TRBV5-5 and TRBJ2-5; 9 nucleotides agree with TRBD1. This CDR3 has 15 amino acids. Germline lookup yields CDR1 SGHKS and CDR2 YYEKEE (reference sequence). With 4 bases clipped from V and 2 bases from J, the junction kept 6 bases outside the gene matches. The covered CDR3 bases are TGTGCCAGCAGCCGGACAGGGGCCGTACAAGAGACC. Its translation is CASSRTGAVQET. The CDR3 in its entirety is CASSRTGAVQETQYF.

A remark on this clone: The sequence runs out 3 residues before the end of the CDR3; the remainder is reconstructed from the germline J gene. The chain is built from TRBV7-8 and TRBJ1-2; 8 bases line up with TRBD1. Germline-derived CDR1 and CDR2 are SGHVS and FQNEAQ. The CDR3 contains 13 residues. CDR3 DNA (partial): TGTGCCAGCAGCTCGACTTCAGGGGGCTCG. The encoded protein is CASSSTSGGS. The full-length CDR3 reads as CASSSTSGGSYTF.

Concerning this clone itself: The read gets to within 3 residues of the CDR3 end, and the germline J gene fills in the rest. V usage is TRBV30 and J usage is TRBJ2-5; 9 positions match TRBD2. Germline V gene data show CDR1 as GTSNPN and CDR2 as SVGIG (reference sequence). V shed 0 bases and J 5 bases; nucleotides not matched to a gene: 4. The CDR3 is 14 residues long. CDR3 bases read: TGTGCCTGGAGTGTACACCTAGCGGGGGAGACC. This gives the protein CAWSVHLAGET. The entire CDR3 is CAWSVHLAGETQYF.

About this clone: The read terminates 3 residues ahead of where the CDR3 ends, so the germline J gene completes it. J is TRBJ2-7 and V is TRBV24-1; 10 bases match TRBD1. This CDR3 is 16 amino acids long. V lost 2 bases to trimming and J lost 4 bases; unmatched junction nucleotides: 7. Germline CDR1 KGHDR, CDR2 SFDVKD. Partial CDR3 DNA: TGTGCCACCAGTGATTCCGGACAGGGGGGGTTGTACGAG. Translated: CATSDSGQGGLYE. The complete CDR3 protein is CATSDSGQGGLYEQYF.

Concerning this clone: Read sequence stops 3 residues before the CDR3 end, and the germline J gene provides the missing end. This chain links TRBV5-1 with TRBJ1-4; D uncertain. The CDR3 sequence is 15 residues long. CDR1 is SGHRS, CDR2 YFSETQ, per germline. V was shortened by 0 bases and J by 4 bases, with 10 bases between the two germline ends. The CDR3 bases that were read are TGCGCCAGCAGCTTGGCCCCCAGCGATAATGAAAAA. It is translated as CASSLAPSDNEK. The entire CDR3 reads CASSLAPSDNEKLFF.

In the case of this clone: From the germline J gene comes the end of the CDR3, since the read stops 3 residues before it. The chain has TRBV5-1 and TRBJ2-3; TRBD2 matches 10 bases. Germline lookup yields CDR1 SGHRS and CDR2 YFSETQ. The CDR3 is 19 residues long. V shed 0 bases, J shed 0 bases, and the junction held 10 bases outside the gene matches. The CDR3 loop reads CASSLGVWGLASSTDTQYF. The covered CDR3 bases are TGCGCCAGCAGCTTGGGAGTCTGGGGACTAGCGTCTAGCACAGATACG.

The CDR3 protein is CASSPGTSGGVLGETQYF. The part of the CDR3 DNA that was read is TGTGCCAGCAGCCCCGGGACTAGCGGGGGGGTTCTGGGAGAGACC. The V gene is TRBV4-2, the J gene TRBJ2-5; 16 bases are shared with TRBD2. The sequence runs out 3 residues before the end of the CDR3; the remainder is reconstructed from the germline J gene. The germline V gene has CDR1 LGHNA and CDR2 YNFKEQ. This CDR3 has 18 amino acids. Germline trimming cut 4 bases from V and 4 bases from J; bases unmatched to any gene: 9.

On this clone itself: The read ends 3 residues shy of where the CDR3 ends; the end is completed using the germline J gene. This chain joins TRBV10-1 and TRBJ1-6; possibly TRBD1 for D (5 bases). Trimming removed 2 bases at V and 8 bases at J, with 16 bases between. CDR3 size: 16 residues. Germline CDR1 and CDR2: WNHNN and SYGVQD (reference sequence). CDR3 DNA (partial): TGCGCCAGCAGTGAGCGGTGGGGCACGGAGGATTCACCC. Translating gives CASSERWGTEDSP. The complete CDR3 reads CASSERWGTEDSPLHF.

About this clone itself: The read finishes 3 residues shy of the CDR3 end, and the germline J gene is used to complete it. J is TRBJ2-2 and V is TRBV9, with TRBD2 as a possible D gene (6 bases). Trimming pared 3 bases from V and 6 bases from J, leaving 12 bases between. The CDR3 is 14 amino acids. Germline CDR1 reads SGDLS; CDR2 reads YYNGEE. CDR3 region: CASSETSFAGELFF. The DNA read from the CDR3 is TGTGCCAGCAGCGAGACTAGTTTCGCCGGGGAG.

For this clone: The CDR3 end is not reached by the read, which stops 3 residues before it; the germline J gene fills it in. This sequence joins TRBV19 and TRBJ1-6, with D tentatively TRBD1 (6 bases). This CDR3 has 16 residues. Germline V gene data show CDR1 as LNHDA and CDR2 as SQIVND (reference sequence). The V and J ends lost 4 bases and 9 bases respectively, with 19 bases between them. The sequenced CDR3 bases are TGTGCCAGTAGTACTCCCCACAGGGAATGGGGTTCACCC. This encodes CASSTPHREWGSP. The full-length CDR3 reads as CASSTPHREWGSPLHF.

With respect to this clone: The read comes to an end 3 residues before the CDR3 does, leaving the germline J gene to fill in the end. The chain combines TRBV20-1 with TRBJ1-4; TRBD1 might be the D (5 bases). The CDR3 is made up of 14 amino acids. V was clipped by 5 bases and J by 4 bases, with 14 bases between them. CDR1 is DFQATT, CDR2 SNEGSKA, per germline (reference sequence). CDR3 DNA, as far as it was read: TGCAGTGCTCGAGTAGGACACAATAATGAAAAA. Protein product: CSARVGHNNEK. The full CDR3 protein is CSARVGHNNEKLFF.

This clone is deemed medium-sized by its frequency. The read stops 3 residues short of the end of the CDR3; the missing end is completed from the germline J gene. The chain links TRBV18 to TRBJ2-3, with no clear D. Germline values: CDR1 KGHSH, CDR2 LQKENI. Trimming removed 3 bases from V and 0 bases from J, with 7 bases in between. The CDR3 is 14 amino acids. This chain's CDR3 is CASSPGRSTDTQYF. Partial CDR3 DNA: TGTGCCAGCTCACCGGGCCGGAGCACAGATACG.

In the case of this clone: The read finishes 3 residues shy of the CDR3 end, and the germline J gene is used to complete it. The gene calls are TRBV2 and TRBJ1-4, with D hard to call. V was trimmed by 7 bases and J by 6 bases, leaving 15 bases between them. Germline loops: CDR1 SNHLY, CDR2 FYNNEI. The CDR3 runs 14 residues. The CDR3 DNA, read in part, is TGTGCCAGCATTGATGAGAACCCAGATGAAAAA. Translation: CASIDENPDEK. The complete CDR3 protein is CASIDENPDEKLFF.

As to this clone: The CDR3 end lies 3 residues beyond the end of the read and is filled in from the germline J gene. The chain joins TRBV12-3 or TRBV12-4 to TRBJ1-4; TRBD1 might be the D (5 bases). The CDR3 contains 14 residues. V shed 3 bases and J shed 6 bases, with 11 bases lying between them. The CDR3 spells CASSFEGVHEKLFF. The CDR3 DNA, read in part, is TGTGCCAGCAGTTTTGAAGGGGTTCATGAAAAA.

The CDR3 here is CASSLVQMTGNTIYF. Incomplete CDR3 DNA: TGTGCCAGCAGCTTAGTACAGATGACTGGAAACACC. The chain has TRBV7-2 and TRBJ1-3, with D unclear. The missing CDR3 end, 3 residues past where the read stops, is filled in from the germline J gene. With 1 base removed from V and 2 bases from J, the gap between germline ends came to 9 bases. CDR1 and CDR2 from the germline V gene are SGHTA and FQGNSA. The CDR3 sequence is 15 residues long.

Incomplete CDR3 DNA: TGTGCCAGCAGTCAGACAGGGTCGGATGAG. This gives the protein CASSQTGSDE. The whole CDR3 reads CASSQTGSDEQFF. The genes are TRBV12-3 or TRBV12-4 and TRBJ2-1; 7 nucleotides line up with TRBD1. From the germline J gene comes the end of the CDR3, since the read stops 3 residues before it. J lost 8 bases, V lost 5 bases, and 6 bases had no gene match. There are 13 residues in the CDR3.

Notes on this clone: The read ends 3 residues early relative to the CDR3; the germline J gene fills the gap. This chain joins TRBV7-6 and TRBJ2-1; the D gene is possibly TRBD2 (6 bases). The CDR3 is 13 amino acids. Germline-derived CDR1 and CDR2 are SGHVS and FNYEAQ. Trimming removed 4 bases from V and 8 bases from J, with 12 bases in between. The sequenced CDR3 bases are TGTGCCAGCAGCTCGAACTCGGGGGATGAG. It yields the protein CASSSNSGDE. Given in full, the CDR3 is CASSSNSGDEQFF.

The sequenced CDR3 bases are TGTGCCAGCAGTGGACAAACTGCAACTAATGAAAAA. This translates into CASSGQTATNEK. The whole CDR3 protein is CASSGQTATNEKLFF. V gene TRBV28 combines with J gene TRBJ1-4; weak D call: TRBD1 (5 bases). The CDR3 goes on 3 residues after the read ends, and that part is filled in from the germline J gene. The germline V and J ends were trimmed by 5 bases and 0 bases, with 10 bases remaining between them. Germline CDR1 MDHEN, CDR2 SYDVKM. CDR3 length: 15 residues.

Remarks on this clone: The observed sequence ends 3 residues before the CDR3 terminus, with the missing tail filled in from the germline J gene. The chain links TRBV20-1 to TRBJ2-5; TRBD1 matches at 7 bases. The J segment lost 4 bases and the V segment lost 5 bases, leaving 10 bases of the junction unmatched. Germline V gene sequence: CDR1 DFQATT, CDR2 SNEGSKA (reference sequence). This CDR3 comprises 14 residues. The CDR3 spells CSAPSRQGRETQYF. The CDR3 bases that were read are TGCAGTGCTCCATCCCGACAGGGTCGAGAGACC.

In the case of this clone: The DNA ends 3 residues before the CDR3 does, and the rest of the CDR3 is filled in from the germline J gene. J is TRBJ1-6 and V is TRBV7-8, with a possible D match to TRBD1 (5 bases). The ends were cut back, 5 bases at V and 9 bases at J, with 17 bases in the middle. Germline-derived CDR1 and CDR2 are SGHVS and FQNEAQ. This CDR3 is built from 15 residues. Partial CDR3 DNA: TGTGCCAGCAGCACATCTATCAGGGTTCCTTCACCC. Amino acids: CASSTSIRVPSP. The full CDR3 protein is CASSTSIRVPSPLHF. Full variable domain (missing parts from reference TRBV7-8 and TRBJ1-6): GAGVSQSPRYKVAKRGQDVALRCDPISGHVSLFWYQQALGQGPEFLTYFQNEAQLDKSGLPSDRFFAERPEGSVSTLKIQRTQQEDSAVYLCASSTSIRVPSPLHFGNGTRLTVT.

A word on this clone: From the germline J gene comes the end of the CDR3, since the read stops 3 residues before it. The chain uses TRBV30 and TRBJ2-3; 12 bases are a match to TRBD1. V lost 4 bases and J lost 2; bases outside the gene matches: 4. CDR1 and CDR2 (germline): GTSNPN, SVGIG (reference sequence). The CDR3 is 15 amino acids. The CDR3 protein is CAWTPGQGATDTQYF. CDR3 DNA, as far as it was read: TGTGCCTGGACACCGGGACAGGGGGCCACAGATACG.

CDR3 residues: CASSLARSQYF. CDR3 DNA (partial): TGTGCCAGCAGCTTAGCGAGGTCG. V gene TRBV7-2 combines with J gene TRBJ2-3; D gene unclear. Read data end 3 residues before the CDR3 end; the end is taken from the germline J gene. The CDR3 runs to 11 residues. In germline, CDR1 is SGHTA, CDR2 FQGNSA.